This T cell receptor beta chain is from a study of pediatric ulcerative colitis. Across the whole study: Under 10 patients showed pancolitis and two showed left-sided colitis. Whole-study findings and limits: No controls had the two rectal clonotypes shared by ulcerative colitis patients.

The method was immunoSEQ multiplex PCR; TCRdb's version includes in-frame clones alone and lacks a portion of them. The table has tens of thousands of clones, around 69% seen once. About this clone itself: Its antigen is as yet unknown.

The germline gives CDR1 KGHSH, CDR2 LQKENI. The CDR3 loop spans 16 amino acids. V lost 0 bases, J lost 0 bases, and 12 bases lay in between. During colonoscopy, one to two rectal pinch biopsies were collected. This TCR was recovered from a boy between 10 and 17 years old with severe ulcerative colitis. Sequenced sample: gut tissue. J is TRBJ2-7 and V is TRBV18; the D is unclear. The CDR3 sequence is CASSPPSQFFSYEQYF. The CDR3 bases are TGTGCCAGCTCACCACCTTCACAGTTTTTCTCCTACGAGCAGTACTTC.